The clone carrying this TCR beta chain appeared many times. The antigen remains undetermined. The sample originates from a study of neurological immune-mediated disorders. Germline V gene lookup returns CDR1 SQVTM and CDR2 ANQGSEA. The CDR3 length is 12 residues. V dropped 6 bases and J dropped 6; count of bases not matched to a gene: 3. General study results and limits: The greatest degree of TCR clonal expansion was observed in HTLV-1-associated myelopathy, with the lowest in multiple sclerosis, below that of healthy controls.

Template-switch 5'RACE cDNA synthesis added a 10-nucleotide unique molecular identifier. Per sequencing run, 15-18 subjects together gave over 180 million TCR-beta sequences. TCRdb used MiXCR to reprocess the 5' RACE reads, holding one entry per CDR3 protein. The data show approximately 130,000 distinct CDR3 sequences, 3.2% seen once. Libraries used 2 million unsorted PBMCs kept frozen in RNAlater. The material sequenced was PBMCs. The sequence derives from a woman aged 30 to 39 with multiple sclerosis. The chain uses TRBV29-1 and TRBJ2-1; TRBD2 agrees at 9 bases. CDR3 coding DNA: TGCAGCGTCCTAGCGGGATTCAATGAGCAGTTCTTC. Protein sequence: CSVLAGFNEQFF.